These 12 T cell receptor beta chains share one sample of origin, sequenced in a study of naive and memory T cell subsets. Study-level results: Naive repertoires, especially CD8, held a few larger clonotypes, possibly memory cells re-expressing CD45RA.

Two oligonucleotides, mixed equimolar, formed the beta constant-region primer covering TRBC1 and TRBC2. Four rounds of PCR amplified the ligated cDNA using nested alpha and beta constant-region primers plus SP2. TCRdb re-called the UMI-ligation and nested PCR reads through MiXCR, storing one row per CDR3 protein. The data show around 160,000 distinct CDR3 sequences, 22% seen once. These receptors have no identified antigens. The sample was naive CD4+ T cells from blood. The receptor set was obtained from a human donor in good health.

This clonotype turned up a few times. The rearrangement joins TRBV3-1 to TRBJ2-5; D remains ambiguous. Trimming left V 3 bases short and J 1 base short, with 12 bases between. This CDR3 region has 15 residues. CDR1 is LGHDT, CDR2 YNNKEL, per germline (reference sequence). CDR3 DNA: TGTGCCAGCAGCCATCAGAGCCGGGCCCAAGAGACCCAGTACTTC. Its protein is CASSHQSRAQETQYF.

The chain links TRBV9 to TRBJ2-7, with D perhaps matching TRBD2 (6 bases). The CDR3 contains 14 residues. V lost 0 bases and J lost 3, with 10 bases in between. Germline V gene data show CDR1 as SGDLS and CDR2 as YYNGEE. The CDR3 sequence is CASSVAASVYEQYF. DNA of the CDR3: TGTGCCAGCAGCGTAGCGGCTAGCGTCTACGAGCAGTACTTC.

This clonotype was counted a few times. The rearrangement links TRBV6-2 or TRBV6-3 to TRBJ2-5; possible D gene TRBD2, 6 bases. V was shortened by 11 bases and J by 1 base, with 11 bases between the two germline ends. The length of the CDR3 is 12 residues. Germline V gene lookup returns CDR1 MNHEY and CDR2 SVGEGT. CDR3 DNA: TGTGCCTCACGGGAGCCCCAAGAGACCCAGTACTTC. Protein: CASREPQETQYF.

This clonotype was seen a handful of times. The chain has TRBV7-8 and TRBJ2-2, with D perhaps matching TRBD1 (7 bases). CDR3 size: 19 residues. V lost 0 bases to trimming and J lost 4 bases, with 21 bases between them. Per the germline V gene, CDR1 is SGHVS and CDR2 is FQNEAQ. Here the CDR3 reads CASSLASPLTGEVTGELFF. In nucleotides, the CDR3 is TGTGCCAGCAGCTTAGCGAGCCCCTTAACAGGGGAGGTCACCGGGGAGCTGTTTTTT.

This clonotype has more than one count but fewer than ten. The V call is TRBV12-3 or TRBV12-4, the J call TRBJ2-4, with D perhaps being TRBD1 or TRBD2 (5 bases each). V lost 3 bases and J 1 base, leaving 10 bases between the germline ends. CDR3 size: 15 residues. The CDR3 DNA sequence: TGTGCCAGCAGTTTGGGGGAGTCGGCCAAAAACATTCAGTACTTC. Amino acid sequence: CASSLGESAKNIQYF.

The V gene is TRBV6-5, the J gene TRBJ1-2; 10 positions agree with TRBD1. CDR1 is MNHEY and CDR2 is SVGAGI in the germline V gene. The CDR3 is 18 residues long. V was clipped by 2 bases and J by 2 bases; unmatched bases: 11. The CDR3 is CASSYRYQGQGGNYGYTF. CDR3 DNA: TGTGCCAGCAGTTACCGCTACCAAGGACAGGGGGGAAACTATGGCTACACCTTC.

Many counts were recorded for this clonotype. The J gene is TRBJ2-7, the V gene TRBV6-5; the match to TRBD1 covers 7 bases. J lost 6 bases, V lost 4 bases, and 9 bases had no gene match. The CDR3 is made up of 14 amino acids. Germline V lookup: CDR1 MNHEY, CDR2 SVGAGI. For the CDR3, the DNA is TGTGCCAGCAGTTCTAGCCAAACAGGGGTCGAGCAGTACTTC. It encodes CASSSSQTGVEQYF.

This sequence joins TRBV28 and TRBJ2-2; D possibly matches TRBD1 or TRBD2 (5 bases each). The CDR3 length is 15 residues. Germline V CDR1 and CDR2: MDHEN, SYDVKM. Trimming removed 6 bases at V and 6 bases at J, with 17 bases between. The CDR3 is CASREGRARAGELFF. The CDR3 DNA sequence: TGTGCCAGCAGAGAGGGCAGGGCGAGGGCCGGGGAGCTGTTTTTT.

This clonotype came up a few times. V and J are TRBV5-1 and TRBJ2-3, with 7 nucleotides matching TRBD1. The CDR3 has 14 amino acids. Unmatched junction bases numbered 6, after V lost 6 bases and J lost 2 bases. Germline lookup yields CDR1 SGHRS and CDR2 YFSETQ. As DNA, the CDR3 is TGCGCCAGCACTCGGGACAGATCCACAGATACGCAGTATTTT. This gives the protein CASTRDRSTDTQYF. Full variable domain (missing parts from reference TRBV5-1 and TRBJ2-3): KAGVTQTPRYLIKTRGQQVTLSCSPISGHRSVSWYQQTPGQGLQFLFEYFSETQRNKGNFPGRFSGRQFSNSRSEMNVSTLELGDSALYLCASTRDRSTDTQYFGPGTRLTVL.

The chain couples TRBV12-3 or TRBV12-4 to TRBJ2-7; tentatively, D is TRBD1 or TRBD2 (5 bases each). Trimming removed 5 bases at V and 2 bases at J, with 22 bases between. The CDR3 extends over 17 amino acids. This CDR3 reads CASSPVTGTLVPYEQYF. In DNA form, the CDR3 reads TGTGCCAGCAGTCCAGTAACCGGGACCCTGGTCCCCTACGAGCAGTACTTC.

This clonotype was recorded at least ten times. The rearrangement joins TRBV29-1 to TRBJ2-1; unclear D gene. Deletions cut 5 bases from V and 10 bases from J, with 9 bases between. Germline V gene sequence: CDR1 SQVTM, CDR2 ANQGSEA. This CDR3 has 10 amino acids. The CDR3 region is CSVRTAEQFF. CDR3 coding DNA: TGCAGCGTTCGGACCGCAGAGCAGTTCTTC.

Concerning this clonotype: A much larger clonotype is one base distant, so this may be a read error. V and J are TRBV10-3 and TRBJ2-7; D remains unclear. The germline gives CDR1 ENHRY, CDR2 SYGVKD. The CDR3 runs 12 residues. CDR3 DNA sequence: TGTGCCATCAGTGCCGAGACCTACGAGCGGTACTTC. It codes for CAISAETYERYF.